These 32 T cell receptor beta chains share one sample of origin, sequenced in a study of monozygotic twins with inflammatory bowel disease. From its re-call of the 5' RACE reads, TCRdb lists each CDR3 protein once, without DNA. This listing includes some 170,000 distinct CDR3 sequences. The sequenced material came from blood. These TCRs come from a human donor with ulcerative colitis or Crohn's disease, or a healthy co-twin of an affected twin (not recorded which).

The chain carries TRBV5-1 and TRBJ2-1; checking the TCRdb D call of TRBD2 is not possible without DNA. This CDR3 is built from 16 residues. Germline assignment: CDR1 SGHRS and CDR2 YFSETQ. This CDR3 reads CASSLVASGSYNEQFF. Together with reference TRBV5-1 and TRBJ2-1, the CDR3 gives the full variable domain: KAGVTQTPRYLIKTRGQQVTLSCSPISGHRSVSWYQQTPGQGLQFLFEYFSETQRNKGNFPGRFSGRQFSNSRSEMNVSTLELGDSALYLCASSLVASGSYNEQFFGPGTRLTVL.

V and J are TRBV7-9 and TRBJ1-1; TCRdb's D gene call, TRBD1, goes unchecked for lack of DNA. Germline V gene data show CDR1 as SEHNR and CDR2 as FQNEAQ (reference sequence). CDR3 size: 13 residues. CDR3 sequence reads: CASSARGPGEAFF.

This chain uses TRBV6-5 with TRBJ1-6. Germline V gives CDR1 MNHEY, CDR2 SVGAGI. CDR3 length: 16 residues. CDR3 in amino acids: CASSYSRGWDNSPLHF.

The V call is TRBV3-1, the J call TRBJ2-7. The germline CDR1 and CDR2 sequences are LGHDT and YNNKEL (reference sequence). The CDR3 loop spans 12 amino acids. CDR3 protein: CASSQGIYEQYF.

CDR3 sequence: CASSPSAVGSYEQYF. The rearrangement joins TRBV18 to TRBJ2-7. The CDR3 is 15 residues long. Germline CDR1 and CDR2: KGHSH and LQKENI. The whole variable domain, filled in from reference TRBV18 and TRBJ2-7, reads NAGVMQNPRHLVRRRGQEARLRCSPMKGHSHVYWYRQLPEEGLKFMVYLQKENIIDESGMPKERFSAEFPKEGPSILRIQQVVRGDSAAYFCASSPSAVGSYEQYFGPGTRLTVT.

This sequence joins TRBV7-9 and TRBJ1-4; TCRdb's D call of TRBD1 is untestable without DNA. The V gene's germline CDR1 is SEHNR and CDR2 FQNEAQ (reference sequence). The CDR3 length is 15 residues. The CDR3 loop is CASSLGGRTNEKLFF.

This chain uses TRBV28 with TRBJ1-5; with no DNA, the TCRdb D assignment of TRBD1 cannot be verified. Per germline, CDR1 MDHEN and CDR2 SYDVKM. This CDR3 contains 14 residues. The CDR3: CASSLRGVGQPQHF. Filled out from reference TRBV28 and TRBJ1-5, the complete variable domain reads DVKVTQSSRYLVKRTGEKVFLECVQDMDHENMFWYRQDPGLGLRLIYFSYDVKMKEKGDIPEGYSVSREKKERFSLILESASTNQTSMYLCASSLRGVGQPQHFGDGTRLSIL.

The chain combines TRBV7-8 with TRBJ2-1. CDR1 is SGHVS and CDR2 is FQNEAQ in the germline V gene. The CDR3 has 13 residues. The CDR3 sequence is CASSLGGENEQFF.

V and J are TRBV5-1 and TRBJ1-1; TCRdb returns TRBD1, unconfirmable since there is no DNA. The length of the CDR3 is 17 residues. The germline V gene encodes CDR1 SGHRS and CDR2 YFSETQ. Here the CDR3 reads CASSLGQGSIDDTEAFF.

V is TRBV5-1 and J is TRBJ2-5; the TCRdb D gene call, TRBD2, has no DNA to confirm it. The CDR3 consists of 15 residues. Germline V CDR1 and CDR2: SGHRS, YFSETQ. This CDR3 reads CASSLDSEGQETQYF.

The chain links TRBV2 to TRBJ2-7. CDR3 length: 14 amino acids. The V gene's germline CDR1 is SNHLY and CDR2 FYNNEI. The CDR3: CASTVSVSSYEQYF.

The chain recombines TRBV4-1 with TRBJ1-6. CDR3 length: 13 residues. CDR1 is MGHRA, CDR2 YSYEKL, per germline. The CDR3 loop reads CASSQERISPLHF.

V gene TRBV5-1 combines with J gene TRBJ2-7; TCRdb selects TRBD2, and the lack of DNA leaves this call unchecked. The germline V gene encodes CDR1 SGHRS and CDR2 YFSETQ. The CDR3 spans 14 residues. The CDR3 region is CASSPPSGSAEQYF.

The chain carries TRBV19 and TRBJ2-1; TCRdb picks TRBD2, but there is no DNA to check that call. Germline lookup yields CDR1 LNHDA and CDR2 SQIVND (reference sequence). There are 14 residues in the CDR3. The CDR3 sequence is CASSIGGLAGEKFF.

V usage is TRBV12-3 or TRBV12-4 and J usage is TRBJ1-5; the D call from TCRdb, TRBD1, cannot be confirmed without DNA. The CDR3 sequence is 13 residues long. CDR3: CASSDRGHQPQHF.

V usage is TRBV7-2 and J usage is TRBJ2-3; there is no DNA to check the TCRdb D call of TRBD2. Germline-derived CDR1 and CDR2 are SGHTA and FQGNSA. CDR3 length equals 18 residues. This chain's CDR3 is CASSLAGTSGGPLGTQYF.

The chain couples TRBV27 to TRBJ1-1; TCRdb's assignment of TRBD1 cannot be checked, as there is no DNA. The CDR3 length is 15 residues. Germline assignment: CDR1 MNHEY and CDR2 SMNVEV (reference sequence). This CDR3 reads CASSFRPGRTYEAFF.

The rearrangement joins TRBV28 to TRBJ2-7; TCRdb selects TRBD2, and the lack of DNA leaves this call unchecked. This CDR3 is 14 amino acids long. Germline assignment: CDR1 MDHEN and CDR2 SYDVKM. CDR3 amino acids: CASRPFGRSYEQYF.

V is TRBV5-6 and J is TRBJ2-7; the TRBD2 assignment by TCRdb is unverifiable without DNA. Germline assignment: CDR1 SGHDT and CDR2 YYEEEE. This CDR3 is 16 amino acids long. This CDR3 reads CASSLENFGTAGSEHF.

The V gene is TRBV4-2, the J gene TRBJ2-1; as DNA is missing, the TRBD1 call by TCRdb cannot be tested. The CDR3 covers 15 residues. Looked up from germline, CDR1 is LGHNA and CDR2 is YNFKEQ. This chain's CDR3 is CASSQGPGGDNEQFF.

The V call is TRBV12-3 or TRBV12-4, the J call TRBJ2-3; the TCRdb D gene call, TRBD1, has no DNA to confirm it. The CDR3 sequence is 12 residues long. The CDR3 loop reads CASSWASDTQYF.

The J gene is TRBJ2-7, the V gene TRBV5-1; TCRdb names TRBD2, which stays unverified in the absence of DNA. Per germline, CDR1 SGHRS and CDR2 YFSETQ. This CDR3 is built from 16 residues. The CDR3 reads CASSLGYRGAGDEQYF.

The J gene is TRBJ2-4, the V gene TRBV29-1. The germline gives CDR1 SQVTM, CDR2 ANQGSEA. CDR3 length: 13 residues. The CDR3 spells CSVVDLAKNIQYF.

This chain joins TRBV11-3 and TRBJ1-2; TCRdb indicates TRBD1, and absent DNA this call remains unverified. The CDR3 loop spans 18 amino acids. Per germline, CDR1 SGHNT and CDR2 YENEEA. The CDR3 sequence: CASSIITGGSASENGYTF.

V and J are TRBV5-1 and TRBJ1-1; the D call from TCRdb, TRBD1, cannot be confirmed without DNA. CDR1 is SGHRS and CDR2 is YFSETQ in the germline V gene. This CDR3 has 13 residues. This CDR3 is CASSPRVDTEAFF.

The chain employs TRBV6-2 or TRBV6-3 and TRBJ2-7; TCRdb outputs TRBD1, but without DNA this stays unchecked. The CDR3 runs to 14 residues. Germline V gene data show CDR1 as MNHEY and CDR2 as SVGEGT. Here the CDR3 reads CASSRTGSTYEQYF.

The chain is built from TRBV29-1 and TRBJ2-3; the D call from TCRdb, TRBD2, cannot be confirmed without DNA. The CDR3 is made up of 16 amino acids. Germline CDR1 reads SQVTM; CDR2 reads ANQGSEA. CDR3 residues: CSVAGLAGISTDTQYF.

The CDR3 region is CASRTGGSYYGYTF. The genes are TRBV11-2 and TRBJ1-2; lacking DNA, the TRBD1 call made by TCRdb goes unchecked. Germline V gives CDR1 SGHAT, CDR2 FQNNGV. This CDR3 spans 14 amino acids.

The gene calls are TRBV6-5 and TRBJ2-3; there is no DNA to check the TCRdb D call of TRBD1. Germline CDR1 reads MNHEY; CDR2 reads SVGAGI. The length of the CDR3 is 13 residues. The CDR3 loop reads CAVRGRSTDTQYF.

V gene TRBV27 combines with J gene TRBJ1-2. CDR1 and CDR2 from the germline V gene are MNHEY and SMNVEV (reference sequence). The length of the CDR3 is 13 residues. This CDR3 reads CASSSGVDYGYTF.

The rearrangement uses TRBV7-2 and TRBJ2-3. Germline CDR1 is SGHTA and CDR2 is FQGNSA. The length of the CDR3 is 14 residues. The CDR3 reads CASSARTNTDTQYF.

CDR3 sequence: CSARPGLVLETQYF. V and J are TRBV20-1 and TRBJ2-5; TCRdb returns TRBD2, unconfirmable since there is no DNA. CDR1 and CDR2 from the germline V gene are DFQATT and SNEGSKA (reference sequence). The length of the CDR3 is 14 residues.